The entry below describes one T cell receptor beta chain. Original analysis: Reference gene primer amplification yielded estimated nucleated cell counts. Data came from immunoSEQ multiplex PCR; TCRdb stores just in-frame clones and leaves some out. That table supplies the V and J calls and clone size; D and trimming were determined from the DNA. Among 60,000 to 80,000 clones, about 90% were seen once, and the ten largest hold about 5%. The sample belongs to a study of blood T cell repertoires in COVID-19. Study-level background: Sites across the United States, Italy and Spain contributed samples from acute and convalescent COVID-19. T cells, B-cell-depleted T cells, or PBMCs supplied cDNA or gDNA.

This CDR3 has 15 residues. Germline V gives CDR1 SGHAT, CDR2 FQNNGV. Trimming at V came to 4 bases and at J to 3 bases, leaving 4 bases not matched to a gene. The sequence was collected from a human donor in a cohort sampled during active COVID-19. The chain uses TRBV11-2 and TRBJ2-7; 12 nucleotides match TRBD2. The material sequenced was peripheral blood. CDR3 sequence (DNA): TGTGCCAGCAGCTCCCGACTAGCGGGAGACTACGAGCAGTACTTC. It codes for CASSSRLAGDYEQYF.